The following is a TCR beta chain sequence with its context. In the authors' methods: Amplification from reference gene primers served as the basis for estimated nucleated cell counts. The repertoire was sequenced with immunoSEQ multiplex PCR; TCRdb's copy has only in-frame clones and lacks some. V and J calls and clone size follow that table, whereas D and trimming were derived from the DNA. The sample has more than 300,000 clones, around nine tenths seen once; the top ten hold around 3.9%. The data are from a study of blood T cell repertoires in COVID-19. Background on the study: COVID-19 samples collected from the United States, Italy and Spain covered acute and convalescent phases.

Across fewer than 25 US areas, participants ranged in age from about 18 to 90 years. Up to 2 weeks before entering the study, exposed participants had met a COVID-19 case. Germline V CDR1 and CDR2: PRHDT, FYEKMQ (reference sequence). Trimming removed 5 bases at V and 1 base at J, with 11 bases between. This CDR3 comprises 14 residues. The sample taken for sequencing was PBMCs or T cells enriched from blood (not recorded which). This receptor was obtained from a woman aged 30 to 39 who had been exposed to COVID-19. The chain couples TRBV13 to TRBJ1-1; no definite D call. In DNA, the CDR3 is TGTGCCAGCAGCCAAATCCGGGAGAACACTGAAGCTTTCTTT. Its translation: CASSQIRENTEAFF. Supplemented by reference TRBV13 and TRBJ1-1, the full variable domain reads AAGVIQSPRHLIKEKRETATLKCYPIPRHDTVYWYQQGPGQDPQFLISFYEKMQSDKGSIPDRFSAQQFSDYHSELNMSSLELGDSALYFCASSQIRENTEAFFGQGTRLTVV.